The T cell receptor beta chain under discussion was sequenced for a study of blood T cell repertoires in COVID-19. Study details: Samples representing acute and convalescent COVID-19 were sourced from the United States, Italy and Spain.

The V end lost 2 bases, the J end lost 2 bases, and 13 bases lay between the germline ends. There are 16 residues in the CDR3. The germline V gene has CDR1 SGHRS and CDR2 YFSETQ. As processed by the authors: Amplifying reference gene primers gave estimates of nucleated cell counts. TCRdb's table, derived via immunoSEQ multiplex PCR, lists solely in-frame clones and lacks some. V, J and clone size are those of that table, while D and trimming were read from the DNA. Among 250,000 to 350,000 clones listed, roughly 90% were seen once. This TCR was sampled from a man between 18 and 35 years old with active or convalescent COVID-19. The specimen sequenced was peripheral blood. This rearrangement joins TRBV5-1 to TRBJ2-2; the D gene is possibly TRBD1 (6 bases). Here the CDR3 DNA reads TGCGCCAGCAGCTTAATACAGGGTTACAACACCGGGGAGCTGTTTTTT. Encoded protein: CASSLIQGYNTGELFF.